One and the same sample provided the 19 T cell receptor beta chains below, sequenced in a study of Tregs in tolerant kidney transplant recipients. Mixed chimerism was transient after nonmyeloablative marrow transplants from related graft donors. Sequencing used immunoSEQ multiplex PCR; TCRdb keeps in-frame clones, though not all of them. The table shows tens of thousands of clones, with approximately 90% occurring only once. Sequenced material: CD8+ T cells from blood (PBMCs), taken 24 months after the transplant. These receptors were obtained from a human patient who received a combined kidney and bone marrow transplant. Some T cells may be graft donor cells.

The V gene is TRBV13, the J gene TRBJ2-7; 7 nucleotides agree with TRBD2. Trimming at V came to 2 bases and at J to 5 bases, leaving 6 bases not matched to a gene. The CDR3 covers 14 residues. Germline V CDR1 and CDR2: PRHDT, FYEKMQ (reference sequence). CDR3 sequence reads: CASSLSGRVNEQYF. The CDR3 bases are TGTGCCAGCAGCTTATCAGGGAGGGTCAACGAGCAGTACTTC.

In nucleotides, the CDR3 is TGTGCCAGCAGCCCCAATGACCGAAAACAGTGGGATACGCAGTATTTT. As protein: CASSPNDRKQWDTQYF. The chain links TRBV9 to TRBJ2-3; D is ambiguous. V was shortened by 4 bases and J by 6 bases, with 21 bases between the two germline ends. Germline lookup yields CDR1 SGDLS and CDR2 YYNGEE. CDR3 length: 16 amino acids.

The gene calls are TRBV5-4 and TRBJ2-6; 7 bases map to TRBD1. Trimming cost V 4 bases and J 1 base; bases outside gene matches: 11. The CDR3 spans 18 residues. The germline V gene has CDR1 SGHNT and CDR2 YYREEE (reference sequence). The CDR3 spells CASSPTGHEMSGANVLTF. The CDR3 region has the DNA TGTGCCAGCAGCCCGACAGGGCACGAGATGTCTGGGGCCAACGTCCTGACTTTC.

The chain recombines TRBV7-9 with TRBJ1-1; D gene unclear. Deletions cut 0 bases from V and 6 bases from J, with 8 bases between. The CDR3 totals 13 residues. From germline, CDR1 is SEHNR and CDR2 FQNEAQ (reference sequence). The CDR3 nucleotides read TGTGCCAGCAGCTTAGCCGGGAGGGCTGAAGCTTTCTTT. Its translation is CASSLAGRAEAFF.

The chain recombines TRBV7-3 with TRBJ2-1; possible D gene TRBD2, 6 bases. This CDR3 spans 15 amino acids. The V end lost 4 bases, the J end lost 5 bases, and 15 bases lay between the germline ends. Germline V gene lookup returns CDR1 SGHTA and CDR2 FQGTGA. DNA of the CDR3: TGTGCCAGCAGCTCACTTTGGGCGGGGAACAATGAGCAGTTCTTC. Translation gives CASSSLWAGNNEQFF.

Worth noting for this clone: The sample has other DNA sequences that encode this CDR3 too. The chain uses TRBV27 and TRBJ2-7, with 10 bases matching TRBD2. CDR3 length: 15 amino acids. Germline V gene data show CDR1 as MNHEY and CDR2 as SMNVEV (reference sequence). Trimming cost V 4 bases and J 2 bases; bases outside gene matches: 5. The chain's CDR3 is CASSSGLALTYEQYF. The CDR3 nucleotides are TGTGCCAGCAGTTCGGGACTAGCGCTAACCTACGAGCAGTACTTC.

The chain is built from TRBV11-1 and TRBJ2-7; 7 nucleotides match TRBD1. Unmatched junction bases numbered 3, after V lost 1 base and J lost 3 bases. CDR1 SGHAT and CDR2 FQDESV come from the germline V gene (reference sequence). The CDR3 is 14 amino acids. The CDR3 nucleotides read TGTGCCAGCAGCTTAGTCGGGGACAGCTACGAGCAGTACTTC. Protein: CASSLVGDSYEQYF.

The V and J genes are TRBV4-2 and TRBJ2-2; 12 bases agree with TRBD2. CDR1 and CDR2 (germline): LGHNA, YNFKEQ. CDR3 length: 18 amino acids. Trimming removed 3 bases from V and 6 bases from J; junction bases left unmatched: 11. In nucleotides, the CDR3 is TGTGCCAGCAGCCACCTCCCTACTAGCGGGAGGATGGCCGGGGAGCTGTTTTTT. This translates into CASSHLPTSGRMAGELFF.

J is TRBJ1-4 and V is TRBV5-8; the D gene is possibly TRBD1 (6 bases). Germline V gene sequence: CDR1 SGHTS, CDR2 YDEGEE. The CDR3 totals 16 residues. The germline V and J ends were trimmed by 0 bases and 3 bases, with 12 bases remaining between them. The CDR3, as DNA: TGTGCCAGCAGCTTGGTTGCTGAGGGGGCTAATGAAAAACTGTTTTTT. Protein: CASSLVAEGANEKLFF.

The chain combines TRBV28 with TRBJ2-7; possibly TRBD1 for D (6 bases). V was shortened by 9 bases and J by 2 bases, with 20 bases between the two germline ends. Germline V gives CDR1 MDHEN, CDR2 SYDVKM. The CDR3 extends over 15 amino acids. CDR3 nucleotides: TGTGCCAGTACCAATACAGGGAAAGGGGCCTACGAGCAGTACTTC. This translates into CASTNTGKGAYEQYF.

V gene TRBV11-3 combines with J gene TRBJ2-7, with D possibly matching TRBD2 (5 bases). This CDR3 is built from 15 residues. CDR1 is SGHNT, CDR2 YENEEA, per germline. Trimming removed 4 bases at V and 0 bases at J, with 13 bases between. Here the CDR3 DNA reads TGTGCCAGCAGCTCAAGCGGCTCCTACTCCTACGAGCAGTACTTC. It is translated as CASSSSGSYSYEQYF.

The V and J genes are TRBV4-1 and TRBJ2-7; 7 bases align to TRBD1. Unmatched junction bases numbered 6, after V lost 1 base and J lost 3 bases. The CDR3 has 15 residues. Germline V CDR1 and CDR2: MGHRA, YSYEKL. Written as DNA, the CDR3 is TGCGCCAGCAGCCAAGCGACAGGGTATAGCTACGAGCAGTACTTC. Translated: CASSQATGYSYEQYF.

CDR3 bases: TGTGCCAGCAGCCCGGGACTAGCGGGGAGCTCCTACAATGAGCAGTTCTTC. It translates to CASSPGLAGSSYNEQFF. The chain has TRBV7-9 and TRBJ2-1; 13 positions agree with TRBD2. The CDR3 contains 17 residues. From germline, CDR1 is SEHNR and CDR2 FQNEAQ (reference sequence). Trimming removed 5 bases from V and 0 bases from J; junction bases left unmatched: 4.

This chain joins TRBV13 and TRBJ2-1; a weak D match, TRBD2 (5 bases). This CDR3 contains 16 residues. The V end was cut by 4 bases, the J end by 10 bases, with 23 bases between. CDR1 and CDR2 (germline): PRHDT, FYEKMQ (reference sequence). CDR3 sequence (DNA): TGTGCCAGCAGCTCCCTAAGGGAGCACCAAGCCGAAGAGCAGTTCTTC. This sequence encodes CASSSLREHQAEEQFF.

This clone was seen a single time. The CDR3 spells CASSHGGRGDGYTF. The CDR3 DNA is TGTGCCAGCAGCCATGGGGGCAGGGGAGATGGCTACACCTTC. The rearrangement links TRBV7-6 to TRBJ1-2; D perhaps matches TRBD1 (6 bases). The germline gives CDR1 SGHVS, CDR2 FNYEAQ. V gave up 5 bases and J gave up 6 bases, with 16 bases separating them. The CDR3 has 14 residues.

This clone was seen just once. The chain is built from TRBV13 and TRBJ2-7, with TRBD1 matching over 10 bases. V shed 6 bases and J 4 bases; nucleotides not matched to a gene: 6. CDR3 length equals 14 residues. The germline CDR1 and CDR2 sequences are PRHDT and FYEKMQ (reference sequence). CDR3 sequence (DNA): TGTGCCAGCAGGGCCGGGACAGGGGCTTACGAGCAGTACTTC. This gives the protein CASRAGTGAYEQYF. The full variable domain, rest sourced from reference TRBV13 and TRBJ2-7, is AAGVIQSPRHLIKEKRETATLKCYPIPRHDTVYWYQQGPGQDPQFLISFYEKMQSDKGSIPDRFSAQQFSDYHSELNMSSLELGDSALYFCASRAGTGAYEQYFGPGTRLTVT.

This rearrangement joins TRBV4-1 to TRBJ2-5; the D gene is possibly TRBD1 (5 bases). CDR1 is MGHRA, CDR2 YSYEKL, per germline. The CDR3 consists of 17 residues. V dropped 3 bases and J dropped 1 base, with 18 bases sitting between them. CDR3 sequence reads: CASSHEESQGPQETQYF. The CDR3 region has the DNA TGCGCCAGCAGCCATGAAGAGTCCCAGGGCCCCCAAGAGACCCAGTACTTC.

The CDR3 coding sequence is TGCGCCAGCAGCTTGGGACAGGGGCGTAATGAAAAACTGTTTTTT. Translating it yields CASSLGQGRNEKLFF. V gene TRBV5-1 combines with J gene TRBJ1-4; 8 bases match TRBD1. Per germline, CDR1 SGHRS and CDR2 YFSETQ. The ends lost 0 bases at V and 4 bases at J; junction bases unmatched: 2. The CDR3 consists of 15 residues.

The chain recombines TRBV19 with TRBJ1-2; no definite D call. The length of the CDR3 is 13 residues. V dropped 0 bases and J dropped 10 bases, with 12 bases sitting between them. The germline V gene encodes CDR1 LNHDA and CDR2 SQIVND (reference sequence). The CDR3 spells CASSIEQFGDYTF. DNA of the CDR3: TGTGCCAGTAGTATAGAACAGTTCGGTGACTACACCTTC.